This TCR beta chain was obtained from a study of tumor-infiltrating lymphocytes in primary liver carcinoma (TCRdb year 2017). Regarding the study in general: The five patients, three men and two women aged 30 to 69 years, had hepatocellular carcinoma (four) or combined HCC and intrahepatic cholangiocarcinoma (one). Tumors of the five patients were stage T1-T3 N0M0 with maximum diameters of roughly 4.2 to 11 cm. The approximately 25 tumor region samples were profiled with Agilent mRNA microarrays so that TCRbeta repertoire diversity could be related to the local molecular phenotype. Reproducibility between technical replicate repertoires was high, with correlation coefficients above 0.95 and mean shared-clone rates approximately 0.9. Each sample produced about 3.5 to 8 million productive TCRbeta reads, and read depth showed no significant difference between tissue types. A total of some 35 specimens from 5 patients underwent TCRbeta repertoire sequencing, comprising 25 tumor regions, 5 adjacent noncancerous liver tissues and 5 peripheral blood samples. TCRbeta repertoire sequencing, expression microarrays and whole-exome sequencing were combined in the study across five regions of each liver tumor, with adjacent normal tissue and blood also included.

What the research found in general, with its limitations: Only 4 or 5 patients were included in the study, and the authors note that the findings should be validated in a larger study. Consistent with antigen-driven expansion, pairs of tumor regions showed higher repertoire overlap (mean roughly 36%) than either tumor-adjacent pairs (roughly 17%) or tumor-blood pairs (approximately 15%). Bulk unsorted samples precluded comparing CD4+ and CD8+ T cell repertoires. Just about 8-25% of top clones turned up in all five regions of a tumor, which suggests spatial heterogeneity among tumor-infiltrating T cells. The top 250 clones made up a significantly larger repertoire fraction in tumors than in blood (p = 0.039). Only the TCR beta chain was sequenced, so true repertoire diversity is likely underestimated because unpaired alpha chains were not captured.

About this clonotype: Its cognate antigen has yet to be identified. Since the CDR3 does not end with the conserved phenylalanine or tryptophan, this likely comes from a read error.

A constant-region primer and ProtoScript II reverse transcriptase were used to reverse-transcribe TCRbeta-specific cDNA from approximately 450 ng total RNA. Three nested multiplex PCR rounds, following a slightly modified ARM-PCR procedure, were used to build the TCRbeta libraries. Each of the first two PCR rounds ran for approximately 11 cycles and used multiplex TRBV1-TRBV30 forward primers together with a Cbeta reverse primer. A final 25-cycle PCR with Deep VentR polymerase added sample barcodes and Illumina adapters. Before sequencing, amplicons of 200-500 bp were gel-purified using a QIAquick gel extraction kit. TCRbeta amplicons were sequenced on an Illumina HiSeq 2500 with 250-bp paired-end reads. From the authors' description of their analysis: Trimmomatic v0.33 was used to quality-trim the reads, and FLASH v1.2.11 was used to merge paired reads so that full CDR3 sequences could be recovered. MiGEC v1.2.1b assigned V, D and J germline segments to the rearranged TCRbeta sequences. VDJtools v1.0.0 computed clonotype statistics and Shannon-Wiener diversity indices. Except for diversity analysis, only each sample's 250 most abundant clonotypes were used in subsequent analyses to reduce sampling bias. Using fastp trimming at Q25 and MiXCR clonotype assembly, TCRdb reanalyzed the public sequencing data and kept in-frame beta chains. Identical CDR3 proteins give one entry, which carries the most common genes and DNA. TCRdb, not the original authors, processed these V and J calls. The table for this sample lists some 190,000 distinct CDR3 sequences; approximately 86% of them were counted only once. Roughly 18% of the sample is held by the ten biggest clonotypes.

As encoded in the germline V gene, CDR1 is LGHNA while CDR2 is YNFKEQ. The germline ends are 20 bases apart after V is trimmed by 6 bases and J by 7 bases. The CDR3 contains 15 residues when both ends are counted. Only CDR3 DNA is held: 45 bases, read in frame from base 1. Total RNA and DNA were co-extracted without cell sorting from roughly 20-30 mg of bulk tissue using the AllPrep DNA/RNA mini kit. Between November 2015 and 2016, several patients in China with histopathologically diagnosed primary liver carcinoma had their tumors surgically resected. At the time of sampling, the patients had chronic HBV infection and had not received any treatment. Five spatially separated regions were sampled per tumor: superior, inferior, left-lateral and right-lateral poles, plus the tumor centre. Histological examination found more than 75% viable tumor cells in every tumor sample. Pieces of fresh tumor and adjacent tissue were cut in half, with one half kept in RNAlater at -80 degrees C and the other half sent for histology.

The sample was tumor tissue from primary liver carcinoma. The chain is assembled from TRBV4-2 and TRBJ2-3, with TRBD2 perhaps the D gene, on 6 matching bases. The TCR originated in a man aged 35 to 55 with primary liver carcinoma and hepatitis B virus infection. The nucleotide sequence reads TGTGCCAGCAGTCCTAAGGCGGGACTCGCATATACGCAGTATTAT. It specifies CASSPKAGLAYTQYY.